The sequence of this T cell receptor beta chain was determined in a study of cytomegalovirus exposure and HLA in healthy donors (dated by TCRdb to 2016 to 2017). For the wider study: According to an earlier analysis of 587 of the donors, about 180 million T cells yielded roughly 110 million unique TCR beta sequences and roughly 280 Gb of sequence data. To decide whether each TCR beta V gene segment behaved as functional or pseudogenic, an earlier analysis of nearly 600 of the donors relied on high-throughput TCR beta sequencing. Around 320 gigabases of sequencing data and 70 million to 100 million unique TCR sequences were included in an early release covering about 700 HLA-typed donors. The number of donors typed differed by locus, with about 629-630 for A, B, C, DRB1 and DQB1, 522 for DQA1, 606 for DPA1, and approximately 470 for DPB1. A few DR-DQ haplotypes were handled as single units for association and clustering because linkage in the cohort was strong. In a later genetic analysis, genome-wide SNP genotypes for about three fifths of the roughly 670 donors were used, and that subset was treated as a discovery cohort. A separate validation cohort of roughly 110 different subjects was used in addition to the roughly 720-subject first cohort. Of the approximately 400 genotyped donors, 80% to 90% were placed in the genetic ancestry cluster associated with self-reported Caucasian donors. The aim of the study was to test whether cataloging public T cell receptors could identify signatures of past pathogen exposure. Using immunosequencing, the study profiled T cell repertoires from about 650 subjects and related those repertoires to cytomegalovirus serostatus. In a later analysis, previously published TCR beta repertoires from more than 500 donors were re-analyzed and high-resolution HLA genotyping was added so that TCR occurrence patterns could be studied. To predict cytomegalovirus infection status, the study brought together high-throughput TCR immunosequencing, statistical association of individual TCRs with disease status, and machine learning. All discovery cohort repertoires had been generated using a single sequencing platform. HLA typing covered class I and class II loci at four-digit resolution. Rather than drawing on any new phenotypic data, the later analysis identified candidate immune exposures from TCR beta sequences and the way those sequences occurred across donors. Among under 450 genotyped donors of the cohort, an average of about 240,000 unique TCR beta nucleotide sequences were sequenced per donor, about a sixth of them non-productive. Donor age, sex, ethnicity and CMV serostatus were compiled alongside the repertoire data.

What the authors observed across the whole study: A further reported finding was that TCR beta sequences accurately predicted the HLA-A and HLA-B alleles for most subjects in the first cohort. The classifier was reported to diagnose cytomegalovirus status with high specificity and sensitivity in both the original cohort and the validation cohort. Because counts were too low, about 18 rarely observed V segments, including chromosome 9 orphons, were excluded from the earlier analysis of around 590 of the donors. In a later analysis, most CMV-associated TCR beta chains were found to appear HLA-restricted, with HLA associations seemingly driven largely by CMV exposure. The presence/absence analyses assumed that sequencing depth was roughly uniform across donors, and that assumption may not be true. A group of highly shared sequence variants was considered likely to be a technical artifact of the sequencing pipeline. In the study, roughly 160 TCR beta chains were listed as associated with cytomegalovirus. In a later analysis, the rate of TCR association differed among HLA loci, with DRB1 alleles having the most associated TCRs and HLA-C alleles having the fewest. It was suggested by the authors that the approach could potentially be generalized to other disease states and immunological phenotypes. In vitro tests confirmed that a few of the cytomegalovirus-associated TCR beta chains recognize cytomegalovirus antigens. Specific HLA alleles were associated with 16,951 TCR beta sequences at a false discovery rate of 0.05 in a later analysis. An association between a missense DCLRE1C variant and V-gene and J-gene trimming of TCR beta chains was found in a later genetic analysis and replicated in an independent cohort. According to a later analysis, parvovirus B19, influenza, CMV and Epstein-Barr virus appeared linked to several top co-occurrence clusters. In an earlier analysis of approximately 600 of the donors, most TCR beta V segments were observed in productive rearrangements about 90% or about 30% of the time, broadly matching IMGT annotations. Compared with equally common non-associated chains, HLA-associated TCR beta chains in a later analysis were more clonally expanded and had lower generation probabilities. Correlated functional status among segregating V segments might be attributable to linkage disequilibrium, but an unknown experimental factor could not be ruled out. When HLA alleles, especially DR and DQ, strongly co-occurred, TCR associations were difficult to assign to individual alleles. Most TCR sequences were seen in very few donors, while some public TCRs were found in many individuals. The only immune exposure information available for the cohort was CMV serostatus. A later genetic analysis reported fewer N-insertions in productive TCRs among donors in an Asian-associated ancestry cluster than the roughly 640-donor mean. Because HLA typing was missing for some donors at each locus, association tests included only the typed subset. The cohort was sequenced for TCR beta chains only, and without alpha or paired-chain data the features that could be detected were limited.

Concerning this clone: Its antigen target is currently unknown. No base quality values were provided; no much bigger clone lies one nucleotide off.

The method behind the library was the immunoSEQ multiplex PCR assay. The multiplex PCR relied on a mix of 60 forward primers for TCR Vbeta segments and 13 reverse primers for TCR Jbeta segments. The CDR3 region of rearranged TCR beta genes was amplified from genomic DNA by a multiplex PCR assay. On the Illumina HiSeq System, the amplified TCR beta libraries were sequenced as 87-base-pair reads. The paper's data handling went like this. In a later analysis, tens of millions of unique TCR beta chains were counted across the approximately 640 repertoires, and approximately 11 million of these chains were shared by at least two donors. Raw reads were error-corrected and collapsed into unique sequences with a nearest-neighbor algorithm that merged closely related sequences to remove PCR and sequencing errors. CDR3 sequences were aligned to IMGT reference sequences to assign V, D and J gene segments. For a sequence to be retained, a match of at least six nucleotides was required to both a V gene segment and a J gene segment. A rearrangement counted as productive if the CDR3 had no stop codons and remained in frame with V and J, and every other rearrangement counted as non-productive. CDR3 was defined according to IMGT convention as the region running from the second conserved V-encoded cysteine to the conserved J-encoded phenylalanine. The earlier analysis of a few hundred of the donors excluded any sequence lacking an unambiguous match to a single V gene segment. In an earlier analysis of roughly 600 of the donors, a V segment was called functional when productive rearrangements were above 56.7%, and segregating when the standard deviation between donors exceeded 5%. A statistical classification framework was developed to diagnose cytomegalovirus status using the catalog of TCR beta chain sequences. V and J gene assignment, in a later analysis, came from comparing TCR nucleotide sequences with IMGT/GENE-DB human TR gene sequences. The TCRdist pipeline was used in a later analysis to assign CDR3 sequences and most-parsimonious VDJ recombination scenarios. A later analysis defined each TCR beta chain by its CDR3 amino acid sequence plus V-gene family, and excluded reads lacking a unique V-gene family. As a way to deal with suspected cross-contamination and a sequencing artifact, a later analysis dropped under 600 nucleotide sequences that were highly shared and had low generation probability. A later analysis calculated a clonal expansion index for each public chain from normalized within-repertoire ranks of inferred template counts. Generation probabilities in a later analysis came from a VDJ recombination model fitted to out-of-frame rearrangements, and those results were checked against IGoR. In a later analysis, TCR-TCR, TCR-HLA and TCR-CMV co-occurrence was scored with hypergeometric tests, and a repertoire-size bias correction was applied to TCR pairs. A later analysis estimated false discovery rates by permuting HLA or CMV assignments 20 times. In a later analysis, co-occurring TCRs were grouped with DBSCAN, and TCRdist sequence similarity was added when clustering was performed within HLA-allele-positive subsets. For co-occurrence clustering, repertoires with fewer than 30,000 or more than 120,000 public chains were excluded, along with five repertoires with anomalous nucleotide sharing. In TCRdb, the immuneACCESS table is reduced to in-frame sequences with V and J assigned. These tables do not hold every clone; where another copy was compared, an unresolved V gene accounts for under half, and the others remain unexplained. The DNA was the basis for D and trimming; V, J and clone size are from that table. The sample profile shows under 250,000 clones; roughly 78% of them were found once. The ten largest clones take up about 0.45% of the sample.

In total, fewer than 750 healthy bone marrow donors made up the cohort. Cohort members were all nominally healthy when sampled, although unrecorded immune exposures were likely present. The donor tested CMV seronegative and was one of the 352 seronegative cohort members. A peripheral blood sample was collected from each donor, and TCR beta sequencing was performed on peripheral blood mononuclear cells. The Qiagen DNeasy Blood Extraction Kit was used to extract genomic DNA from the blood cell samples. The source material was PBMCs. The TCR originated in a boy between 10 and 17 years old in good health and CMV-seronegative.

Here is the DNA: TGTGCCAGCAGCCAAAGGGACAGGGACTACGAGCAGTACTTC. Translated, this gives CASSQRDRDYEQYF. The chain is made from TRBV4-2 and TRBJ2-7, with 9 central nucleotides matching TRBD1. The cysteine opens and the phenylalanine closes a CDR3 of 14 amino acids. Only the CDR3 DNA is retained, 42 bases long and in frame from the first base. For CDR1 and CDR2, the germline V gene lists LGHNA and YNFKEQ. From V the trimming removes 2 bases and from J it removes 3 bases, while the gene matches leave 2 bases of the junction unaccounted for.